The 23 T cell receptor beta chains reported below all come from one sample, sequenced in a study of blood T cell repertoires in COVID-19. Clones were read by immunoSEQ multiplex PCR, and TCRdb kept only the in-frame ones, dropping some. The sample contains approximately 200,000 clones, roughly 89% of which appear only once. The sequenced sample consisted of PBMCs or T cells enriched from blood (not recorded which). The receptors shown here come from a young man with acute COVID-19.

This clone is a singleton in its sample. V gene TRBV3-1 (or the pseudogene TRBV3-2) combines with J gene TRBJ1-1, with 9 bases matching TRBD1. The CDR3 is made up of 15 amino acids. CDR1 LGHDT and CDR2 YNNKEL come from the germline V gene (reference sequence). V shed 3 bases, J shed 4 bases, and the junction held 6 bases outside the gene matches. CDR3 sequence (DNA): TGTGCCAGCAGCCAGGGACAGGGAGGGGTCACTGAAGCTTTCTTT. Translating gives CASSQGQGGVTEAFF.

The rearrangement joins TRBV4-2 to TRBJ2-7, with D maybe TRBD1 (5 bases). V was trimmed by 4 bases and J by 4 bases, leaving 23 bases between them. CDR1 LGHNA and CDR2 YNFKEQ come from the germline V gene. This CDR3 is 17 amino acids long. The CDR3: CASSPLNLGQGRYEQYF. The CDR3 DNA is TGTGCCAGCAGCCCTTTAAATCTAGGGCAGGGTAGGTACGAGCAGTACTTC.

J is TRBJ2-4 and V is TRBV30; TRBD1 matches 10 bases. The CDR3 is 16 amino acids. The junction had 8 bases not matched to a gene; V was cut back by 0 bases and J by 6 bases. The V gene's germline CDR1 is GTSNPN and CDR2 SVGIG (reference sequence). The CDR3: CAWSVPGGTGANIQYF. CDR3 nucleotides: TGTGCCTGGAGTGTACCCGGAGGGACAGGGGCAAACATTCAGTACTTC.

This chain connects TRBV5-8 to TRBJ1-1; TRBD1 aligns across 8 bases. CDR3 length: 15 residues. V was pared by 2 bases and J by 3 bases, with 6 bases of the junction left unmatched. Germline V gene lookup returns CDR1 SGHTS and CDR2 YDEGEE. The CDR3 reads CASSFRTGRDTEAFF. The CDR3 DNA follows: TGTGCCAGCAGCTTCCGGACAGGGAGGGACACTGAAGCTTTCTTT.

This clone has a handful of counts. Just one base apart from a much larger clone, this may be a read error. Other nucleotide sequences from this sample produce the same CDR3. V gene TRBV6-4 combines with J gene TRBJ2-1; TRBD2 might be the D (5 bases). V lost 0 bases to trimming and J lost 0 bases, with 6 bases between them. The CDR3 spans 15 residues. The germline gives CDR1 MRHNA, CDR2 SNTAGT. This CDR3 is CASSDSSGSYNEQFF. CDR3 nucleotide sequence: TGTGCCAGCAGTGACTCGAGCGGCTCCTACAATGAGCAGTTCTTC.

The chain uses TRBV28 and TRBJ2-3; 13 bases agree with TRBD2. J gave up 5 bases and V 5 bases, and 7 bases lay outside the gene matches. CDR1 MDHEN and CDR2 SYDVKM come from the germline V gene. This CDR3 has 16 amino acids. CDR3 in amino acids: CASSPRTSGSGDTQYF. The CDR3, as DNA: TGTGCCAGCAGTCCGCGGACTAGCGGGAGTGGAGATACGCAGTATTTT.

The rearrangement uses TRBV4-2 and TRBJ1-2, with a possible D match to TRBD1 (6 bases). V lost 0 bases, J lost 8 bases, and 13 bases lay in between. The CDR3 totals 14 residues. Germline CDR1 and CDR2: LGHNA and YNFKEQ. The CDR3 loop reads CASSQDAGGWGYTF. The DNA of the CDR3 is TGTGCCAGCAGCCAAGATGCGGGGGGCTGGGGCTACACCTTC.

CDR3 sequence reads: CASSPRPGQSLSGANVLTF. CDR3 nucleotide sequence: TGCGCCAGCAGCCCTCGACCGGGACAAAGCCTCTCTGGGGCCAACGTCCTGACTTTC. This rearrangement joins TRBV4-1 to TRBJ2-6, with TRBD1 as a possible D gene (6 bases). The CDR3 runs 19 residues. V lost 4 bases and J lost 0, with 19 bases in between. The germline V gene encodes CDR1 MGHRA and CDR2 YSYEKL.

This clone was seen only once. This chain uses TRBV29-1 with TRBJ2-5, with TRBD2 matching 10 bases. J lost 1 base, V lost 4 bases, and 3 bases had no gene match. CDR1 and CDR2 (germline): SQVTM, ANQGSEA. The CDR3 is 14 residues long. The CDR3, as DNA: TGCAGCGTTGGGACTAGCGGTTTCCAAGAGACCCAGTACTTC. Translated: CSVGTSGFQETQYF. The full variable domain, in which reference TRBV29-1 and TRBJ2-5 provide the parts outside the CDR3, is SAVISQKPSRDICQRGTSLTIQCQVDSQVTMMFWYRQQPGQSLTLIATANQGSEATYESGFVIDKFPISRPNLTFSTLTVSNMSPEDSSIYLCSVGTSGFQETQYFGPGTRLLVL.

To note about this clone: This same CDR3 is encoded by further DNA sequences in the sample. V gene TRBV7-6 combines with J gene TRBJ2-7; 7 bases are shared with TRBD2. After removal of 1 base from V and 2 bases from J, the junction contained 5 bases not matched to a gene. CDR1 SGHVS and CDR2 FNYEAQ come from the germline V gene. This CDR3 has 15 amino acids. CDR3 in amino acids: CASSLGTSGTYEQYF. DNA for the CDR3: TGTGCCAGCAGCTTAGGTACAAGCGGGACCTACGAGCAGTACTTC.

The chain joins TRBV4-3 to TRBJ2-7, with a weak D call TRBD2 (6 bases). Trimming removed 2 bases from V and 6 bases from J, with 14 bases in between. Per the germline V gene, CDR1 is LGHNA and CDR2 is YSLEER. This CDR3 region has 14 residues. CDR3 loop: CASSQSTRGSEQYF. In nucleotides, the CDR3 is TGCGCCAGCAGCCAATCCACACGGGGGTCCGAGCAGTACTTC.

This sequence joins TRBV28 and TRBJ2-5, with TRBD2 as a possible D gene (5 bases). Trimming removed 8 bases from V and 0 bases from J, with 25 bases in between. From germline, CDR1 is MDHEN and CDR2 SYDVKM. The CDR3 loop spans 18 amino acids. CDR3 amino acids: CASGYGRRRARYQETQYF. The CDR3 DNA follows: TGTGCCAGCGGTTACGGCAGGCGGCGGGCCCGGTACCAAGAGACCCAGTACTTC.

This chain connects TRBV4-1 to TRBJ2-7, with 7 nucleotides matching TRBD2. Germline V lookup: CDR1 MGHRA, CDR2 YSYEKL. This CDR3 region has 15 residues. The V and J ends lost 5 bases and 1 base, in that order; junction bases with no gene match: 8. CDR3 region: CASSNPGLDSYEQYF. The CDR3 coding sequence is TGCGCCAGCAGCAACCCAGGACTAGATTCCTACGAGCAGTACTTC.

This chain joins TRBV6-5 and TRBJ2-2; 13 nucleotides align to TRBD2. This CDR3 has 14 residues. CDR1 MNHEY and CDR2 SVGAGI come from the germline V gene. Unmatched junction bases numbered 8, after V lost 11 bases and J lost 8 bases. The CDR3: CASTSGRARGELFF. The DNA for the CDR3 is TGTGCCTCCACTAGCGGGAGGGCCCGAGGGGAGCTGTTTTTT.

V gene TRBV21-1 combines with J gene TRBJ2-3; the D call in the table, TRBD2, was not verified against the DNA. TRBV21-1 counts as a pseudogene. The CDR3 contains 15 residues. DNA for the CDR3: TGTGCCAGCAGCATAGGCGGGAGCGTCACAGATACGCAGTATTTT. This encodes CASSIGGSVTDTQYF.

The J gene is TRBJ2-7, the V gene TRBV20-1; tentative D call: TRBD1 (6 bases). CDR3 length: 11 residues. Per the germline V gene, CDR1 is DFQATT and CDR2 is SNEGSKA (reference sequence). Trimming removed 7 bases at V and 1 base at J, with 8 bases between. CDR3 nucleotides: TGCAGTGGGACAGATTCCTACGAGCAGTACTTC. Amino acids: CSGTDSYEQYF.

This CDR3 is CANSPGTDNSPLHF. The CDR3 coding sequence is TGTGCCAACTCCCCCGGGACAGATAATTCACCCCTCCACTTT. The rearrangement joins TRBV28 to TRBJ1-6; 7 nucleotides align to TRBD1. Per germline, CDR1 MDHEN and CDR2 SYDVKM. This CDR3 comprises 14 residues. Germline trimming cut 10 bases from V and 5 bases from J; bases unmatched to any gene: 8.

V and J are TRBV14 and TRBJ1-6; 8 bases match TRBD1. After removal of 5 bases from V and 18 bases from J, the junction contained 6 bases not matched to a gene. The CDR3 covers 11 residues. The germline CDR1 and CDR2 sequences are SGHDN and FVKESK. DNA for the CDR3: TGTGCCAGCAGCGGCGGGGGACAGGCCCACTTT. Protein sequence: CASSGGGQAHF.

The CDR3 coding sequence is TGTGCCAGCAACAGTGGCCTGAACACTGAAGCTTTCTTT. Protein: CASNSGLNTEAFF. This chain connects TRBV28 to TRBJ1-1, with D hard to call. This CDR3 contains 13 residues. Germline V lookup: CDR1 MDHEN, CDR2 SYDVKM. V lost 7 bases and J 0 bases, leaving 9 bases between the germline ends.

This rearrangement joins TRBV7-3 to TRBJ2-5; D possibly corresponds to TRBD2 (7 bases). The CDR3 totals 15 residues. V was shortened by 3 bases and J by 5 bases, with 16 bases between the two germline ends. Germline V gene data show CDR1 as SGHTA and CDR2 as FQGTGA. The CDR3 sequence: CASSLRGGSEETQYF. CDR3 DNA: TGTGCCAGCAGCTTGAGGGGGGGCTCGGAGGAGACCCAGTACTTC. The whole variable domain, filled in from reference TRBV7-3 and TRBJ2-5, reads GAGVSQTPSNKVTEKGKYVELRCDPISGHTALYWYRQSLGQGPEFLIYFQGTGAADDSGLPNDRFFAVRPEGSVSTLKIQRTERGDSAVYLCASSLRGGSEETQYFGPGTRLLVL.

The genes are TRBV9 and TRBJ2-7; D perhaps matches TRBD2 (6 bases). Deletions cut 0 bases from V and 2 bases from J, with 12 bases between. Germline V gene data show CDR1 as SGDLS and CDR2 as YYNGEE. The CDR3 is 15 amino acids. CDR3 amino acids: CASSVVDGRTYEQYF. In DNA form, the CDR3 reads TGTGCCAGCAGCGTAGTCGACGGGAGAACCTACGAGCAGTACTTC.

The chain employs TRBV29-1 and TRBJ2-7; 9 nucleotides agree with TRBD2. Trimming at V came to 7 bases and at J to 5 bases, leaving 15 bases not matched to a gene. Germline loops: CDR1 SQVTM, CDR2 ANQGSEA. The CDR3 is made up of 15 amino acids. CDR3: CSARGSGRGDDEQYF. CDR3 DNA: TGCAGCGCCCGGGGTAGCGGGAGAGGGGATGACGAGCAGTACTTC.

This chain connects TRBV11-2 to TRBJ1-4, with D possibly TRBD1 on 6 matching bases. The CDR3 sequence is 15 residues long. Trimming took 2 bases from V and 5 from J, leaving 12 bases between them. Germline lookup yields CDR1 SGHAT and CDR2 FQNNGV. CDR3 loop: CASSLSQGKNEKLFF. The DNA of the CDR3 is TGTGCCAGCAGCTTATCGCAGGGGAAGAATGAAAAACTGTTTTTT.